These 4 T cell receptor beta chains were sequenced from one sample in a study of shared clonotypes between healthy human individuals. TCRdb keeps only in-frame clones here, not all; method: immunoSEQ multiplex PCR. The sample shows approximately 500,000 clones, 75% to 80% of them seen only once. The sequencing sample was made of PBMCs. The receptors here all came from a woman aged 40 to 49 in good health. Some clones in this sample may be carry-over from other donors' samples.

About this clone: Other DNA sequences in this specimen translate into the identical CDR3. The V call is TRBV9, the J call TRBJ1-3; TRBD1 agrees at 8 bases. Germline lookup yields CDR1 SGDLS and CDR2 YYNGEE. The CDR3 contains 16 residues. Losses at the gene ends were 3 bases for V and 0 bases for J; bases not matched to a gene: 5. The CDR3 DNA follows: TGTGCCAGCAGCGCCTCCGACAGGGGCTCTGGAAACACCATATATTTT. It encodes CASSASDRGSGNTIYF.

This clone was seen at least ten times. The chain is built from TRBV6-4 and TRBJ2-2; possibly TRBD1 or TRBD2 for D (5 bases each). The CDR3 extends over 14 amino acids. Germline CDR1 reads MRHNA; CDR2 reads SNTAGT. Trimming left V 0 bases short and J 6 bases short, with 8 bases between. The CDR3 loop is CASSDSGTPGELFF. CDR3 nucleotide sequence: TGTGCCAGCAGTGACTCTGGGACGCCCGGGGAGCTGTTTTTT.

The chain combines TRBV4-2 with TRBJ2-7; 9 bases align to TRBD2. Germline CDR1 reads LGHNA; CDR2 reads YNFKEQ. There are 15 residues in the CDR3. V gave up 3 bases and J gave up 8 bases; unmatched junction bases: 11. CDR3 DNA: TGTGCCAGCAGCCAGGACTTGCGGGAGGGCGTGAAGCAGTACTTC. This encodes CASSQDLREGVKQYF.

This clone has just a few counts. V gene TRBV11-2 combines with J gene TRBJ2-1; D is unresolved. V was trimmed by 5 bases and J by 2 bases, leaving 13 bases between them. Germline CDR1 SGHAT, CDR2 FQNNGV. This CDR3 contains 15 residues. CDR3 region: CASSNRPVTYNEQFF. The CDR3, as DNA: TGTGCCAGCAGCAACCGGCCGGTGACCTACAATGAGCAGTTCTTC.